This T cell receptor (beta chain) derives from a study of blood T cells in healthy people across ages. Trimming took off 5 bases at V and 0 bases at J, with 14 bases between the two ends. The CDR3 has 15 residues. Germline CDR1 SEHNR, CDR2 FQNEAQ (reference sequence). In its sample, this clonotype was seen once. For the second PCR, which ran for about 6 to 11 cycles, a sample-barcoded 5' primer and a J-beta primer mix were used. MiXCR, run by TCRdb on the 5' RACE reads, gives a single entry per CDR3 protein. The sample comprises roughly 1.6 million distinct CDR3 sequences, about 35% of which are singletons, and around 11% rests with the top ten.

The sequence derives from a woman aged 25 to 39 in good health. Sequences were obtained from blood. The chain is built from TRBV7-9 and TRBJ2-7, with D possibly matching TRBD1 (5 bases). The CDR3 sequence is CASSPTDMPSYEQYF. The CDR3 DNA reads TGTGCCAGCAGCCCGACAGATATGCCCTCCTACGAGCAGTACTTC.